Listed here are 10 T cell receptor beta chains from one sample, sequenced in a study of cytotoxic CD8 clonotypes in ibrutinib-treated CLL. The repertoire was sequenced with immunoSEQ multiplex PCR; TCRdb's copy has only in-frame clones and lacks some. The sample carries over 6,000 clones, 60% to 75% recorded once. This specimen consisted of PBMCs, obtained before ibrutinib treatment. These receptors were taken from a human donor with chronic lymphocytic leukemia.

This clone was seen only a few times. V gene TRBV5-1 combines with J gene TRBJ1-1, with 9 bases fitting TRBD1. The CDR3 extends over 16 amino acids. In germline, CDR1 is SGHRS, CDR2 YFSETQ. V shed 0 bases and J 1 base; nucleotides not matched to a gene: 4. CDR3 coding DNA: TGCGCCAGCAGCTTGGGGACAGGGGCAAGGAACACTGAAGCTTTCTTT. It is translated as CASSLGTGARNTEAFF.

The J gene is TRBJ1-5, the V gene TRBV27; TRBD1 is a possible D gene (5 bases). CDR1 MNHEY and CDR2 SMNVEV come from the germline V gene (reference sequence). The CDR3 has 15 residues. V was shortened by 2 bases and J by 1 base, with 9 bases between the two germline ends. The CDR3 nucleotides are TGTGCCAGCAGTTTAGACCGGGACAGCAATCAGCCCCAGCATTTT. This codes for CASSLDRDSNQPQHF.

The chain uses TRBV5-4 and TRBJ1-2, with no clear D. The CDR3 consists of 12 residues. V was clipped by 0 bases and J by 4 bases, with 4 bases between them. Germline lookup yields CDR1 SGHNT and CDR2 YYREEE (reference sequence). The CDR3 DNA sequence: TGTGCCAGCAGCTTGGTGGGCTATGGCTACACCTTC. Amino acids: CASSLVGYGYTF.

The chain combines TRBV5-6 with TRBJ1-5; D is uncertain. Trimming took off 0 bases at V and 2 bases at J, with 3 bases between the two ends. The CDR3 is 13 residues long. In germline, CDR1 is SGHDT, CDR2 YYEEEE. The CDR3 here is CASSLGRNQPQHF. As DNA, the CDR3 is TGTGCCAGCAGCTTGGGACGCAATCAGCCCCAGCATTTT. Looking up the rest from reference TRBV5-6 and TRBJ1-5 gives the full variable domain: DAGVTQSPTHLIKTRGQQVTLRCSPKSGHDTVSWYQQALGQGPQFIFQYYEEEERQRGNFPDRFSGHQFPNYSSELNVNALLLGDSALYLCASSLGRNQPQHFGDGTRLSIL.

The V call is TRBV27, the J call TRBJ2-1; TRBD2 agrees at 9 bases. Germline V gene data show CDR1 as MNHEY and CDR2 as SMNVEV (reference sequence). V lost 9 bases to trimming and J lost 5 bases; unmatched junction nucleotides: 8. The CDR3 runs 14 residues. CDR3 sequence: CASVSGSFDNEQFF. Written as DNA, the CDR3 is TGTGCCAGTGTTAGCGGGAGCTTCGACAATGAGCAGTTCTTC.

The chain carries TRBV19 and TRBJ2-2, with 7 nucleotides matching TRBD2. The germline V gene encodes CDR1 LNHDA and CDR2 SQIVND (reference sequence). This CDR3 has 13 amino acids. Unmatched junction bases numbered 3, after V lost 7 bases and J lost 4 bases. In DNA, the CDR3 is TGTGCCAGTACCCGGACTAGCACCGGGGAGCTGTTTTTT. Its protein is CASTRTSTGELFF.

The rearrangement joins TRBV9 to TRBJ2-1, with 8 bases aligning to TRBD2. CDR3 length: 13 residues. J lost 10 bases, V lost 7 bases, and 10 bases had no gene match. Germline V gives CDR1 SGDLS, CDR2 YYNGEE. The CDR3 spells CASRKAGVGEQFF. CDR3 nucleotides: TGTGCCAGCCGGAAAGCGGGAGTAGGGGAGCAGTTCTTC.

CDR3 sequence: CASSLLSGIEQFF. CDR3 DNA: TGCGCCAGCAGCTTGTTGAGCGGGATTGAGCAGTTCTTC. This chain uses TRBV5-1 with TRBJ2-1; 7 bases are a match to TRBD2. Germline lookup yields CDR1 SGHRS and CDR2 YFSETQ. The CDR3 is 13 residues long. V lost 1 base to trimming and J lost 9 bases; unmatched junction nucleotides: 4.

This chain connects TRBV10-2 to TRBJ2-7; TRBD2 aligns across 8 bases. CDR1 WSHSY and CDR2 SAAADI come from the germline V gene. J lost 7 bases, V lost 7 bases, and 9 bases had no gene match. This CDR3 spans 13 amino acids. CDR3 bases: TGCGCCAGCATGGCAGCGGGAGTCAGGGAGCAGTACTTC. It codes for CASMAAGVREQYF.

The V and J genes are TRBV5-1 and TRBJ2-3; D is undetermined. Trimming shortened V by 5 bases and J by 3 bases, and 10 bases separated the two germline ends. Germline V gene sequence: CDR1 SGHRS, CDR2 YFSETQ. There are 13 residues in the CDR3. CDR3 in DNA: TGCGCCAGCAGAACGGTTTTGACAGATACGCAGTATTTT. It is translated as CASRTVLTDTQYF.